This is a list of T cell receptor beta chains from one sample in a study of blood T cells in healthy people across ages. TCRdb reprocessed the 5' RACE reads via MiXCR and lists one record per CDR3 protein. Here the sample spans over 950,000 distinct CDR3 sequences, 35% to 40% being singletons. The source material was blood. These receptor sequences come from a man in his late teens or twenties in good health. The CDR3 runs from the conserved cysteine through the conserved F or W. D genes are given only for firm matches. Only part of the rows carry a size: once, few, many, or a class if the clone is expanded.

clone_size cdr3_length j_call v_call d_call cdr3_nt cdr3_aa
. 15 TRBJ2-3 TRBV20-1 TRBD2 TGCAGTGCTATTAGCTCAACGGGGGGGACAGATACGCAGTATTTT CSAISSTGGTDTQYF
. 14 TRBJ2-2 TRBV25-1 . TGTGCCAGCAGCCACATGGGGAACACCGGGGAGCTGTTTTTT CASSHMGNTGELFF
. 16 TRBJ1-1 TRBV5-8 TRBD1 TGTGCCAGCAGCTTCGGCCCGGGACAGTACCTCACTGAAGCTTTCTTT CASSFGPGQYLTEAFF
. 15 TRBJ1-5 TRBV12-3/TRBV12-4 . TGTGCCAGCAGCTTCTTGGGGGGTAGCAATCAGCCCCAGCATTTT CASSFLGGSNQPQHF
few 15 TRBJ1-2 TRBV7-9 . TGTGCCAGCACTAAGATCACGGCCGGATCAGGCGGCTACACCTTC CASTKITAGSGGYTF
many 14 TRBJ1-5 TRBV6-5 TRBD1 TGCGCCAGCAGCTACGGACAGGGCAATCAGCCCCAGCATTTT CASSYGQGNQPQHF
. 12 TRBJ1-4 TRBV6-2/TRBV6-3 . TGTGCCAGCAGTTCGAGTCATACTAAGCTGTTTTTT CASSSSHTKLFF
. 15 TRBJ2-7 TRBV29-1 . TGCAGCGTTGAAGAATGGGCGAAAAGCTCCTACGAGCAGTACTTC CSVEEWAKSSYEQYF
. 12 TRBJ1-1 TRBV6-6 . TGTGCCAGCAGTTACTCTCAAGATGAAGCTTTCTTT CASSYSQDEAFF
. 16 TRBJ2-5 TRBV7-8 TRBD2 TGTGCCAGCAGCCCCACTAGCGGGGTCAACCAAGAGACCCAGTACTTC CASSPTSGVNQETQYF
few 17 TRBJ2-5 TRBV6-6 TRBD1 TGTGCCAGCAGTTACCCTAGACAGGGGGAGACCCAAGAGACCCAGTACTTC CASSYPRQGETQETQYF
. 17 TRBJ2-3 TRBV4-3 TRBD2 TGCGCCAGCAGCCAAGATTCCGCGGGGGGGTCCACAGATACGCAGTATTTT CASSQDSAGGSTDTQYF
. 15 TRBJ2-7 TRBV5-1 TRBD1 TGCGCCAGCAGCCCATTGACAGGGTCCACGGTGGAGCAGTACTTC CASSPLTGSTVEQYF
. 15 TRBJ2-1 TRBV7-2 . TGTGCCAGCAGCGAGTATAAACGGACTTACAATGAGCAGTTCTTC CASSEYKRTYNEQFF
few 15 TRBJ1-2 TRBV12-3/TRBV12-4 . TGTGCCAGCAGTTTCGGCGGCAGAGGAGTTTATGGCTACACCTTC CASSFGGRGVYGYTF
. 14 TRBJ2-2 TRBV13 . TGTGCCAGCAGCTGGAGGGGGCTAACCGGGGAGCTGTTTTTT CASSWRGLTGELFF
. 12 TRBJ1-1 TRBV20-1 . TGCAGTGCAAACAAGGGGCGGACTGAAGCTTTCTTT CSANKGRTEAFF
many 14 TRBJ2-1 TRBV11-1 TRBD2 TGTGCCAGCGGAACGGGACTATCGGGGAATGAGCAGTTCTTC CASGTGLSGNEQFF
few 14 TRBJ2-1 TRBV7-2 TRBD2 TGTGCCAGCAGCTTTCAGGGAGGGCTCAATGAGCAGTTCTTC CASSFQGGLNEQFF
once 14 TRBJ2-3 TRBV20-1 TRBD2 TGCAGTGCTAGATCTGTAGCGGGGAGAGATACGCAGTATTTT CSARSVAGRDTQYF
. 14 TRBJ2-1 TRBV7-2 . TGTGCCAGCACCTCGGGGTCCTTAAACAATGAGCAGTTCTTC CASTSGSLNNEQFF
. 14 TRBJ2-3 TRBV27 TRBD2 TGTGCCAGCAGTCTAAGGACTAGTGGAGATACGCAGTATTTT CASSLRTSGDTQYF
few 14 TRBJ1-5 TRBV6-1 TRBD1 TGTGCCAGCAGCCAACAGGGGTACAGTCAGCCCCAGCATTTT CASSQQGYSQPQHF
once 17 TRBJ2-4 TRBV7-2 . TGTGCCAGCAGCTTAGTGGTTGGTGGGGACATCAAAAACATTCAGTACTTC CASSLVVGGDIKNIQYF
few 14 TRBJ2-2 TRBV12-3/TRBV12-4 . TGTGCCAGCAGTTTAAGGACGAACACCGGGGAGCTGTTTTTT CASSLRTNTGELFF
many 16 TRBJ1-2 TRBV13 TRBD1 TGTGCCAGCAGCTTAGCCTCGACAGGGGGCCTCTATGGCTACACCTTC CASSLASTGGLYGYTF
few 13 TRBJ2-5 TRBV12-3/TRBV12-4 . TGTGCCAGCAGGAAGGGAGGAGTAGAGACCCAGTACTTC CASRKGGVETQYF
few 15 TRBJ2-4 TRBV4-1 . TGCGCCTCCCGGGCGGCGAGGGAGGCCAAAAACATTCAGTACTTC CASRAAREAKNIQYF
. 14 TRBJ1-6 TRBV20-1 . TGCAGTGCTGCCGGGCCAGGGGCGGTTTCACCCCTCCACTTT CSAAGPGAVSPLHF
many 13 TRBJ1-2 TRBV12-3/TRBV12-4 . TGTGCCAGCACCTTCACTACTAACTATGGCTACACCTTC CASTFTTNYGYTF
. 11 TRBJ2-7 TRBV29-1 . TGCAGCGTGTGGTTTTCCAATGAGCAGTACTTC CSVWFSNEQYF
few 14 TRBJ1-2 TRBV12-3/TRBV12-4 . TGTGCCAGCAGTTTTCCAGGGATCAACTATGGCTACACCTTC CASSFPGINYGYTF
. 16 TRBJ1-1 TRBV5-1 . TGCGCCAGCAGCAGAGATCCGGAGAAGGGGAGGACTGAAGCTTTCTTT CASSRDPEKGRTEAFF
. 13 TRBJ2-7 TRBV12-3/TRBV12-4 . TGCGCCAGCAGTTATGTGGTGCCGGACGAGCAGTACTTC CASSYVVPDEQYF
. 16 TRBJ2-3 TRBV6-1 . TGTGCCAGCTCCCCCGGGGACTTGCTGGTCACAGATACGCAGTATTTT CASSPGDLLVTDTQYF
. 13 TRBJ2-1 TRBV12-3/TRBV12-4 . TGTGCCAGCATCCGAACCGGGACGGAAAAGCAGTTCTTC CASIRTGTEKQFF
. 15 TRBJ2-2 TRBV28 TRBD1 TGTGCCAGCAGTTCCGGGACAGGGAACACCAGGGAGCTGTTTTTT CASSSGTGNTRELFF
many 15 TRBJ1-2 TRBV28 . TGTGCCAGCAATAAAGGAGGGGCGCCTAACTATGGCTACACCTTC CASNKGGAPNYGYTF
. 16 TRBJ2-4 TRBV7-2 TRBD2 TGTGCCAGCAGCTTAGGCGGGGGGCGAGCCAAAAACAGTCAGTACTTC CASSLGGGRAKNSQYF